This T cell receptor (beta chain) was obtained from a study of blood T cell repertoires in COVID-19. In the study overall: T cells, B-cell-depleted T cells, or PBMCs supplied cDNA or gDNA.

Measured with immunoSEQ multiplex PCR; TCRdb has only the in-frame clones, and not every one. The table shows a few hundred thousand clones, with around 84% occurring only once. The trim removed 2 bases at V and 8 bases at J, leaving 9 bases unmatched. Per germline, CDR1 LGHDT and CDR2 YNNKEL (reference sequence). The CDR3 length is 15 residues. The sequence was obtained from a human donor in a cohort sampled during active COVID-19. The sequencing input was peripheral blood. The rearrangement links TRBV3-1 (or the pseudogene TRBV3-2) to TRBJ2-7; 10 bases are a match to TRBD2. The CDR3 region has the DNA TGTGCCAGCAGCCAAATGACTAGCGGGCCACACCAGCAGTACTTC. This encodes CASSQMTSGPHQQYF.